This T cell receptor beta chain was identified in a study of cytomegalovirus exposure and HLA in healthy donors. In germline, CDR1 is SGDLS, CDR2 YYNGEE. The CDR3 covers 15 residues. The junction had 1 base not matched to a gene; V was cut back by 0 bases and J by 4 bases. This PCR relied on a set of 60 Vbeta primers and 13 Jbeta primers. Clones were read by immunoSEQ multiplex PCR, and TCRdb kept only the in-frame ones, dropping some. The sample comprises just over 200,000 clones, 70% to 85% of which are singletons, and 1.7% rests with the top ten. This clone appeared a few times. The sample comprised PBMCs. This chain links TRBV9 with TRBJ2-5; TRBD2 matches 12 bases. The TCR originated in a man in his fifties or sixties in good health and CMV-seronegative. The CDR3 protein is CASSVGLAGVETQYF. The CDR3 DNA reads TGTGCCAGCAGCGTAGGACTAGCGGGAGTAGAGACCCAGTACTTC.